This T cell receptor (beta chain) was obtained from a study of T cell responses to AZD1222 COVID-19 vaccine. Study-wide results and caveats: Mostly white British, mostly female donors; authors suggested clonal diversity may be underestimated. After the peak T cell response, and only then, were repertoires sampled. Just a handful of AZD1222 recipients tested seropositive at baseline. Vaccination with two AZD1222 doses was followed by a rise in Spike-specific TCR breadth and depth.

TCRdb's table, derived via immunoSEQ multiplex PCR, lists solely in-frame clones and lacks some. The sample yields around 100,000 clones, about four fifths seen once. Of note for this clone: Its antigen is unknown.

Germline V gene sequence: CDR1 SGDLS, CDR2 YYNGEE. Trimming stripped 0 bases from V and 12 bases from J, with 16 bases between. The CDR3 length is 15 residues. V and J are TRBV9 and TRBJ1-6; D is possibly TRBD1 (6 bases). The clonotype was recovered from an adult in good health. Sequenced here: peripheral blood, sampled on day 0 of AZD1222 vaccination. CDR3 sequence (DNA): TGTGCCAGCAGCGTAGGGGTGGACAGTGTAGGACCCCTCCACTTT. It specifies CASSVGVDSVGPLHF.